These 4 T cell receptor beta chains originate from one sample sequenced in a study of shared clonotypes between healthy human individuals. Assay used: immunoSEQ multiplex PCR; TCRdb lists only in-frame clones, some missing. The table has millions of clones, about 92% seen once. Sequencing used naive CD4+ T cells from PBMCs. Subset specified: CD45RA+ positively selected. All receptors come from a man aged 18-30 years in good health. Some clones in this sample may be carry-over from other donors' samples.

The CDR3 reads CASRDFRTDTQYF. In nucleotides, the CDR3 is TGTGCCAGCAGGGACTTTCGCACAGATACGCAGTATTTT. This chain joins TRBV28 and TRBJ2-3; D perhaps matches TRBD2 (5 bases). Germline values: CDR1 MDHEN, CDR2 SYDVKM. The CDR3 is made up of 13 amino acids. V was trimmed by 6 bases and J by 1 base, leaving 8 bases between them.

This clone has more than one count but fewer than ten. This rearrangement joins TRBV9 to TRBJ1-1; a possible D gene is TRBD1 (5 bases). Per the germline V gene, CDR1 is SGDLS and CDR2 is YYNGEE. The V end lost 0 bases, the J end lost 0 bases, and 12 bases lay between the germline ends. The CDR3 totals 16 residues. The CDR3 DNA reads as TGTGCCAGCAGCGTAGAGGCAGGGCCAATGAACACTGAAGCTTTCTTT. This encodes CASSVEAGPMNTEAFF.

V and J are TRBV29-1 and TRBJ2-5, with 8 bases aligning to TRBD2. The V gene end was trimmed by 5 bases and the J gene end by 1 base; junction bases not matched to a gene: 6. Germline V lookup: CDR1 SQVTM, CDR2 ANQGSEA. This CDR3 is 14 amino acids long. The CDR3 sequence: CSVRLAGFQETQYF. CDR3 bases: TGCAGCGTTAGGCTAGCGGGCTTCCAAGAGACCCAGTACTTC.

This chain joins TRBV30 and TRBJ1-1, with no clear D. V was trimmed by 3 bases and J by 2 bases, leaving 7 bases between them. This CDR3 is built from 12 residues. Per germline, CDR1 GTSNPN and CDR2 SVGIG (reference sequence). CDR3: CAWRRFNTEAFF. In DNA, the CDR3 is TGTGCCTGGAGACGGTTCAACACTGAAGCTTTCTTT.